This TCR beta chain was captured by sequencing in a study of blood T cell repertoires in COVID-19 (TCRdb year 2020). Concerning the study at large: Collaborator samples came from the United States, Italy and Spain and covered acute and convalescent phases of COVID-19. The samples were drawn from two sources: the first 160 participants of the ongoing ImmuneRACE study, and fewer than 1,500 subjects contributed by 6 global collaborators. A de-identified subject ID, COVID-19 status, age in years and sex were almost always included in the sample metadata. Where HLA class I and class II types were available, the types were taken from metadata supplied by the sample provider, not from assay-based typing. A freely available public database, intended as a resource for researchers studying the immune response to SARS-CoV-2, is where the repertoires were released. Subjects who had been exposed to COVID-19, were actively infected with it, or had recovered from it provided the deeply sampled blood TCRbeta repertoires that made up the dataset. The prospective study material was composed of cDNA or gDNA derived from T cells, B-cell-depleted T cells, or PBMCs. General study outcomes and caveats: How much clinical and demographic metadata was included differed by source and by participant, and the metadata was provided uncurated.

TCRbeta CDR3 regions were amplified from genomic DNA using the immunoSEQ Assay, a bias-controlled multiplex PCR. As for how the authors treated the data: The number of nucleated cells in each sample was estimated by amplification of reference gene primers within the assay. To quantify the absolute abundance of each unique TCRbeta CDR3 rearrangement, sequence reads were collapsed and filtered. Productive Simpson clonality was computed per sample as the square root of Simpson's diversity index over productive rearrangements. Imported from immuneACCESS, the table was reduced by TCRdb to in-frame sequences with V and J called. These copies leave out some clones; in studies compared against another copy, an unresolved V gene accounts for under half, and the cause of the remainder is not known. D and trimming come from the DNA, and the V and J calls and clone size come from that table. This sample gives under 300,000 clones in total; 80% to 90% of them show up just once. The ten largest make up around 1.5% of the sample.

A second Seattle source provided samples from volunteer blood donors who had recovered from COVID-19. The collaborating institutions used their own protocols to collect whole blood in K2EDTA tubes. For TCRbeta analysis, collaborators shipped samples in one of three forms: frozen whole blood, isolated PBMCs, or DNA extracted from either of those sample types. Concerning this clone: There is no known antigen for this receptor. The record has no base qualities; no much larger clone is one base away.

Specimen: peripheral blood. This receptor was taken from a woman in her forties who had recovered from COVID-19.

The DNA sequence is given as TGTGCCAGCAGTTTTGAGAGCAGGGGTATTCCCTACACCTTC. Its amino acids are CASSFESRGIPYTF. This chain is built from TRBV7-8 and TRBJ1-2, and possibly TRBD1, on 6 matching bases. V gives up 6 bases and J gives up 10 bases, and the segment between their germline ends measures 21 bases. Reading from cysteine to phenylalanine, the CDR3 counts 14 amino acids. Kept here is only the CDR3 DNA, which spans 42 bases and is read in frame from base 1. The germline V gene yields SGHVS for CDR1 and FQNEAQ for CDR2.